This T cell receptor beta chain was obtained from a study of blood T cell repertoires in COVID-19. As for the study in general: Samples came from the United States, Italy and Spain, spanning acute and convalescent COVID-19. Nucleic acid was either cDNA or gDNA, and it came from T cells, B-cell-depleted T cells, or PBMCs.

In the original workflow: Amplification of reference gene primers provided the estimated nucleated cell counts. Profiling relied on immunoSEQ multiplex PCR, and the TCRdb table lists in-frame clones only, not all of them. V and J calls and clone size are copied from that table; D and trimming were computed from the DNA. Of fewer than 250,000 clones listed, around 83% are singletons. Germline CDR1 is LGHDT and CDR2 is YNNKEL (reference sequence). The CDR3 is made up of 14 amino acids. Trimming cost V 1 base and J 10 bases; bases outside gene matches: 4. The TCR comes from a man aged 40-49 years with acute or convalescent COVID-19. Sequenced input: peripheral blood. V gene TRBV3-1 (or the pseudogene TRBV3-2) combines with J gene TRBJ1-6; 7 bases agree with TRBD1. The CDR3 coding sequence is TGTGCCAGCAGCCAAGTGGAGGGGGCATCACCCCTCCACTTT. Its protein is CASSQVEGASPLHF.